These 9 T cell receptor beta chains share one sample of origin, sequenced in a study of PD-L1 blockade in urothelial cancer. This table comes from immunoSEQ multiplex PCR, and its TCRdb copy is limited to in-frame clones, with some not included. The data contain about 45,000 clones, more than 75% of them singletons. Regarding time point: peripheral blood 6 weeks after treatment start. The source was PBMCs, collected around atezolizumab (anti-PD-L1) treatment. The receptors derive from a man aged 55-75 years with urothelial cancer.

CDR3 in DNA: TGCGCCAGCAGCTTGCGCGTACCCTCGCCTGGAAACACCATATATTTT. Protein: CASSLRVPSPGNTIYF. The chain combines TRBV5-1 with TRBJ1-3; no reliable D call. V was trimmed by 1 base and J by 2 bases, leaving 13 bases between them. Germline assignment: CDR1 SGHRS and CDR2 YFSETQ. The length of the CDR3 is 16 residues.

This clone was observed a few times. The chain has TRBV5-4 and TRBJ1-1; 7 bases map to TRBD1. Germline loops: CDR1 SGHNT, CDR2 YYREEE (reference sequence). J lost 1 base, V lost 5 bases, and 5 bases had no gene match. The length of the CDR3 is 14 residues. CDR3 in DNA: TGTGCCAGCAGACCTGACAGGGCGAACACTGAAGCTTTCTTT. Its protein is CASRPDRANTEAFF.

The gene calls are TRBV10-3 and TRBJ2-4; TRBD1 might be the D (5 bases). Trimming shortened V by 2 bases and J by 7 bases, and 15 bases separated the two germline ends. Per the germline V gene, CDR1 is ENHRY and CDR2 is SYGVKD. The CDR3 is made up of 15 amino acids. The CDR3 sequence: CAISEEGAVGNIQYF. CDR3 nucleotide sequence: TGTGCCATCAGTGAGGAAGGGGCCGTGGGGAACATTCAGTACTTC.

CDR3 amino acids: CASSQGQGAIGELFF. The CDR3 DNA reads as TGCGCCAGCAGCCAAGGACAGGGGGCGATCGGGGAGCTGTTTTTT. The chain couples TRBV5-1 to TRBJ2-2; 11 bases map to TRBD1. The CDR3 has 15 residues. V shed 4 bases and J 7 bases; nucleotides not matched to a gene: 6. Germline V gene lookup returns CDR1 SGHRS and CDR2 YFSETQ.

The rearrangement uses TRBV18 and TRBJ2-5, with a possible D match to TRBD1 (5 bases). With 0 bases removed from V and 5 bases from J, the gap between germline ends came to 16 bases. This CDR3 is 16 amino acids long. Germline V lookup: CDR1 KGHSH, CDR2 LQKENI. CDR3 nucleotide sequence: TGTGCCAGCTCACCACCCCAGGGCTGGGCGGCCGAGACCCAGTACTTC. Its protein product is CASSPPQGWAAETQYF.

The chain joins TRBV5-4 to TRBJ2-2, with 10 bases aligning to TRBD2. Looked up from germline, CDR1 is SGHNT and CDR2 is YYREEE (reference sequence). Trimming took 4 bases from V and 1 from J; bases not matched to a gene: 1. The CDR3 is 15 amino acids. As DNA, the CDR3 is TGTGCCAGCAGCCTAGCGGGAGTGAACACCGGGGAGCTGTTTTTT. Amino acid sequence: CASSLAGVNTGELFF. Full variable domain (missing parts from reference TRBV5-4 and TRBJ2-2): ETGVTQSPTHLIKTRGQQVTLRCSSQSGHNTVSWYQQALGQGPQFIFQYYREEENGRGNFPPRFSGLQFPNYSSELNVNALELDDSALYLCASSLAGVNTGELFFGEGSRLTVL.

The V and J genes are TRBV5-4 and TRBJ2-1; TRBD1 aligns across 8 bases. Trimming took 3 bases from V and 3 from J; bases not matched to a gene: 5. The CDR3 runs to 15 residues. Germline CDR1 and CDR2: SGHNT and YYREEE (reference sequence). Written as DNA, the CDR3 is TGTGCCAGCAGCTCCCAGGGGGCCCTCTACAATGAGCAGTTCTTC. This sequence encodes CASSSQGALYNEQFF.

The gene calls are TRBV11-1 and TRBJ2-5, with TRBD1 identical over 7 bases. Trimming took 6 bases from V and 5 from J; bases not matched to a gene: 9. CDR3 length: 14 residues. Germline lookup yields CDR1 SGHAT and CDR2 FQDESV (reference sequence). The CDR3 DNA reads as TGTGCCAGCAGGGAAAGGGGGCTGGTGGAGACCCAGTACTTC. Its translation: CASRERGLVETQYF.

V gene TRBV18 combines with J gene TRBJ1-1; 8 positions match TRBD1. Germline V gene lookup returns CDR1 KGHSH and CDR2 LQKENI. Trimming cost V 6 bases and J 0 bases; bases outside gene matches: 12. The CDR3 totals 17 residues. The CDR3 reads CASSPRQGSTMNTEAFF. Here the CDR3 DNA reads TGTGCCAGCTCGCCCCGACAGGGGAGTACGATGAACACTGAAGCTTTCTTT.